This is a list of T cell receptor beta chains from one sample in a study of blood T cell repertoires in COVID-19. The repertoire was sequenced with immunoSEQ multiplex PCR; TCRdb's copy has only in-frame clones and lacks some. The sample contains about 320,000 clones, approximately 89% of which appear only once. Sequencing used peripheral blood. The origin of the receptors is a woman between 25 and 40 years old with COVID-19, enrolled during active disease. CDR3s include the opening cysteine and the closing phenylalanine or tryptophan. A D gene is named only where the DNA matches it firmly. Expanded clones are given a class, and other clones once, few, many or no size at all.

NA NA TRBJ2-7 TRBV25-1 CASSDAWEQYF TGTGCCAGCAGTGACGCGTGGGAGCAGTACTTC
NA NA TRBJ1-2 TRBV11-2 CASSYTSGSYGYTF TGTGCCAGCAGCTACACCAGCGGATCCTATGGCTACACCTTC
NA TRBD1 TRBJ1-4 TRBV19 CASSWDRATTNEKLFF TGTGCCAGTAGCTGGGACAGAGCTACAACTAATGAAAAACTGTTTTTT
NA TRBD1 TRBJ2-7 TRBV7-8 CASSLAGQGGSYEQYF TGTGCCAGCAGCTTAGCCGGACAGGGTGGGTCCTACGAGCAGTACTTC
once NA TRBJ2-7 TRBV25-1 CASAILEQYF TGTGCCAGCGCTATTCTCGAGCAGTACTTC
few TRBD1 TRBJ1-1 TRBV19 CASSWDRGSEAFF TGTGCCAGTAGTTGGGACAGGGGATCTGAAGCTTTCTTT
few TRBD1 TRBJ1-1 TRBV6-4 CASSAHRGGTEAFF TGTGCCAGCAGTGCACACAGGGGAGGTACTGAAGCTTTCTTT
NA TRBD1 TRBJ2-7 TRBV11-2 CASSWDRGSYEQYF TGTGCCAGCAGTTGGGACAGGGGGTCATACGAGCAGTACTTC
NA NA TRBJ2-4 TRBV5-8 CASSLGRSPQLAKNIQYF TGTGCCAGCAGCTTGGGCAGGTCCCCACAACTAGCCAAAAACATTCAGTACTTC
NA NA TRBJ2-1 TRBV5-5 CASSLFGDNEQFF TGTGCCAGCAGCTTGTTCGGGGACAATGAGCAGTTCTTC
NA NA TRBJ2-7 TRBV6-2/TRBV6-3 CASSSPPAYEQYF TGTGCCAGCAGTTCCCCTCCAGCCTACGAGCAGTACTTC
NA TRBD1 TRBJ2-7 TRBV3-1/TRBV3-2 CASSQGGQGEQYF TGTGCCAGCAGCCAAGGGGGACAGGGCGAGCAGTACTTC
NA NA TRBJ2-3 TRBV10-2 CASSEGPGGASDTQYF TGCGCCAGCAGTGAGGGGCCTGGCGGGGCCAGTGATACGCAGTATTTT
NA TRBD1 TRBJ1-5 TRBV15 CATSRPPTGAQPQHF TGTGCCACCAGCAGGCCCCCAACAGGGGCTCAGCCCCAGCATTTT
NA NA TRBJ1-4 TRBV27 CATSQVLSTNEKLFF TGTGCCACCAGCCAGGTTTTGTCGACCAATGAAAAACTGTTTTTT
NA NA TRBJ1-1 TRBV21-1 CASSKVGENTEAFF TGTGCCAGCAGCAAAGTAGGAGAGAACACTGAAGCTTTCTTT
NA TRBD1 TRBJ1-2 TRBV19 CASSTKLRDRAWTNYGYTF TGTGCCAGTAGTACCAAACTCCGGGACAGGGCTTGGACTAACTATGGCTACACCTTC
NA TRBD1 TRBJ2-2 TRBV27 CASSFTGGRVAGELFF TGTGCCAGCAGTTTCACAGGGGGCCGGGTGGCCGGGGAGCTGTTTTTT
few TRBD1 TRBJ1-2 TRBV6-5 CASSYFIQGAYGYTF TGTGCCAGCAGTTACTTTATTCAGGGGGCTTATGGCTACACCTTC
NA NA TRBJ2-5 TRBV2 CACGRRLGETQYF TGTGCCTGCGGGCGTCGGTTGGGGGAGACCCAGTACTTC
NA NA TRBJ1-4 TRBV7-2 CASSFRRGFNEKLFF TGTGCCAGCAGCTTCCGACGCGGATTTAATGAAAAACTGTTTTTT
few NA TRBJ2-3 TRBV7-8 CASSLGTDTSTDTQYF TGTGCCAGCAGCTTAGGTACAGACACGAGCACAGATACGCAGTATTTT
NA NA TRBJ2-1 TRBV7-6 CASSLGASIHEQFF TGTGCCAGCAGCTTAGGGGCTAGCATCCATGAGCAGTTCTTC
NA TRBD1 TRBJ1-1 TRBV6-5 CASSYRRDRGNTEAFF TGTGCCAGCAGTTACAGGAGGGACAGGGGGAACACTGAAGCTTTCTTT
NA NA TRBJ2-5 TRBV6-5 CASSLSGWTFQETQYF TGTGCCAGCAGTTTATCGGGATGGACTTTTCAAGAGACCCAGTACTTC
NA NA TRBJ2-3 TRBV11-2 CASSYHSEGRDTQYF TGTGCCAGCAGCTACCATTCCGAGGGCAGAGATACGCAGTATTTT
NA TRBD2 TRBJ2-3 TRBV4-2 CASSQDAAGGPTDTQYF TGTGCCAGCAGCCAAGATGCGGCGGGGGGGCCGACAGATACGCAGTATTTT
once TRBD2 TRBJ2-2 TRBV6-6 CASSLPRLAGGKNTGELFF TGTGCCAGCAGTCTACCCCGACTAGCGGGGGGAAAAAACACCGGGGAGCTGTTTTTT
medium-sized TRBD2 TRBJ2-3 TRBV14 CASSPGTRGLSDTQYF TGTGCCAGCAGCCCCGGGACTAGGGGTCTCTCAGATACGCAGTATTTT
NA NA TRBJ1-1 TRBV5-1 CASSLDQQGRNTEAFF TGCGCCAGCAGCTTGGACCAACAGGGAAGGAACACTGAAGCTTTCTTT
NA NA TRBJ1-2 TRBV14 CASSQDLGYGYTF TGTGCCAGCAGCCAAGATCTCGGTTATGGCTACACCTTC
few NA TRBJ1-6 TRBV5-1 CASSLDAGHNSPLHF TGCGCCAGCAGCTTGGACGCGGGGCATAATTCACCCCTCCACTTT
NA TRBD1 TRBJ2-2 TRBV3-1/TRBV3-2 CASSEDGQDNTGELFF TGTGCCAGCAGTGAAGACGGACAGGACAACACCGGGGAGCTGTTTTTT
NA TRBD2 TRBJ2-3 TRBV6-1 CASANGGAQDTQYF TGTGCCAGCGCAAACGGGGGGGCCCAAGATACGCAGTATTTT
NA TRBD1 TRBJ2-1 TRBV3-1/TRBV3-2 CASSHRGTGGNEQFF TGTGCCAGCAGCCACAGAGGGACAGGGGGCAATGAGCAGTTCTTC
NA TRBD1 TRBJ1-6 TRBV10-2 CASSLQGKGSPLHF TGCGCCAGCAGTCTACAGGGGAAGGGGTCACCCCTCCACTTT
NA NA TRBJ1-6 TRBV3-1/TRBV3-2 CASSQAVGDSPLHF TGTGCCAGCAGCCAGGCCGTAGGGGATTCACCCCTCCACTTT
once TRBD2 TRBJ2-7 TRBV5-1 CASSLGRGAPYEQYF TGCGCCAGCAGCTTGGGGCGGGGGGCACCATACGAGCAGTACTTC
NA NA TRBJ1-2 TRBV5-1 CASSLVDSADSYTF TGCGCCAGCAGCTTGGTGGACAGTGCGGATAGCTACACCTTC
NA TRBD1 TRBJ1-1 TRBV10-2 CASTDRGRTEAFF TGCGCCAGCACTGACAGGGGGCGCACTGAAGCTTTCTTT
NA TRBD1 TRBJ1-5 TRBV18 CASSPPGQGGRPQHF TGTGCCAGCTCACCACCGGGGCAGGGGGGTCGTCCCCAGCATTTT
NA NA TRBJ2-7 TRBV19 CASSNSPYEQYF TGTGCCAGTAGTAATAGCCCCTACGAGCAGTACTTC
NA NA TRBJ1-1 TRBV5-6 CASSFQGTCCDFF TGTGCCAGCAGCTTCCAGGGCACCTGTTGTGATTTCTTT
NA TRBD2 TRBJ2-7 TRBV27 CASSLLRSSGGTYEQYF TGTGCCAGCAGTCTCCTCCGATCTAGCGGGGGTACCTACGAGCAGTACTTC
NA NA TRBJ1-4 TRBV5-8 CASSSGKLFF TGTGCCAGCAGCTCGGGAAAACTGTTTTTT